A single T cell receptor (beta chain) is shown here with its context. Its antigen remains unidentified. These data come from a study of T cells expressing NK-cell markers. On the study more broadly: It was sorted CD3+CD56-NKG2C+, CD3+CD56+NKG2C- and CD3+CD56+NKG2C+ T cells that provided the TCR beta repertoires.

5'RACE template switching with UMIs generated TCR beta cDNA. TCRdb re-called the 5' RACE reads, yielding one record per CDR3 amino acid sequence without DNA. The sample holds about 430,000 distinct CDR3 sequences. Findings and limits, study-wide: Where several donors were concerned, these clonotypes also led the CD3+CD56-NKG2C+ fraction.

This CDR3 spans 16 amino acids. Germline V CDR1 and CDR2: DFQATT, SNEGSKA (reference sequence). The TCR comes from a woman in her forties or fifties in good health. Sample: blood T cells: a sorted CD56 or NKG2C T cell subset, CD4+ or CD8+ T cells, or bulk PBMC T cells (not recorded which). The chain couples TRBV20-1 to TRBJ2-1; the TRBD2 assignment by TCRdb is unverifiable without DNA. The CDR3 spells CSARDLPSGRYNEQFF.